These 29 T cell receptor beta chains share one sample of origin, sequenced in a study of cytomegalovirus exposure and HLA in healthy donors. PCR involved 60 Vbeta and 13 Jbeta primers. Data came from immunoSEQ multiplex PCR; TCRdb stores just in-frame clones and leaves some out. The sample contains about 150,000 clones, just under 80% of which appear only once. Input material: PBMCs. Receptors were obtained from a woman in her forties or fifties in good health and CMV-seropositive.

V is TRBV7-9 and J is TRBJ1-1; no reliable D call. In germline, CDR1 is SEHNR, CDR2 FQNEAQ (reference sequence). The length of the CDR3 is 13 residues. Trimming removed 3 bases from V and 1 base from J, with 6 bases in between. The CDR3, as DNA: TGTGCCAGCAGCTTGGTGGCGAACACTGAAGCTTTCTTT. It is translated as CASSLVANTEAFF.

The rearrangement uses TRBV10-3 and TRBJ2-3; the match to TRBD2 covers 8 bases. Germline V CDR1 and CDR2: ENHRY, SYGVKD. V dropped 5 bases and J dropped 6; count of bases not matched to a gene: 10. The CDR3 length is 15 residues. The CDR3 reads CAISNPGLVLDTQYF. CDR3 DNA: TGTGCCATCAGTAATCCGGGACTAGTCTTGGATACGCAGTATTTT.

The V and J genes are TRBV5-4 and TRBJ1-1; D may be TRBD1 (6 bases). This CDR3 comprises 15 residues. Trimming shortened V by 3 bases and J by 0 bases, and 12 bases separated the two germline ends. Germline CDR1 reads SGHNT; CDR2 reads YYREEE (reference sequence). CDR3 coding DNA: TGTGCCAGCAGCTCGGGGGGGGCCATGAACACTGAAGCTTTCTTT. Amino acids: CASSSGGAMNTEAFF.

The chain combines TRBV9 with TRBJ1-3; D call uncertain. The ends were cut back, 0 bases at V and 11 bases at J, with 12 bases in the middle. CDR1 SGDLS and CDR2 YYNGEE come from the germline V gene. This CDR3 region has 13 residues. The CDR3 loop reads CASSVEFSSAIYF. The CDR3 DNA reads TGTGCCAGCAGCGTAGAATTCTCCAGTGCCATATATTTT.

The chain has TRBV18 and TRBJ2-3, with 8 nucleotides matching TRBD1. J gave up 15 bases and V 3 bases, and 5 bases lay outside the gene matches. The CDR3 extends over 11 amino acids. Per germline, CDR1 KGHSH and CDR2 LQKENI. The CDR3 DNA reads as TGTGCCAGCTCACCTCCGGGACAGGTCTATTTT. Translation gives CASSPPGQVYF.

J is TRBJ2-5 and V is TRBV5-5; 7 positions agree with TRBD2. V lost 0 bases to trimming and J lost 1 base; unmatched junction nucleotides: 3. The CDR3 is 15 amino acids. Germline-derived CDR1 and CDR2 are SGHKS and YYEKEE (reference sequence). The CDR3 bases are TGTGCCAGCAGCTTGGCCACGGGGGGCCAAGAGACCCAGTACTTC. It is translated as CASSLATGGQETQYF.

The chain uses TRBV4-3 and TRBJ2-1, with 8 bases lining up with TRBD1. The CDR3 sequence is 17 residues long. The germline V gene encodes CDR1 LGHNA and CDR2 YSLEER. V was clipped by 4 bases and J by 1 base; unmatched bases: 9. The chain's CDR3 is CASSPWGTGGSYNEQFF. The CDR3 DNA follows: TGCGCCAGCAGCCCCTGGGGAACAGGGGGGTCCTACAATGAGCAGTTCTTC.

This chain links TRBV15 with TRBJ2-3; tentative D call: TRBD2 (5 bases). The CDR3 covers 14 residues. CDR1 and CDR2 from the germline V gene are LNHNV and YYDKDF (reference sequence). V was shortened by 0 bases and J by 5 bases, with 9 bases between the two germline ends. The CDR3 here is CATSRDRAGDTQYF. CDR3 DNA sequence: TGTGCCACCAGCAGAGATCGCGCGGGAGATACGCAGTATTTT.

The chain joins TRBV4-3 to TRBJ1-6; TRBD1 matches at 7 bases. The CDR3 runs to 14 residues. V dropped 5 bases and J dropped 4; count of bases not matched to a gene: 2. Germline CDR1 LGHNA, CDR2 YSLEER. The CDR3 nucleotides read TGCGCCAGCAGCACACAGGGGTATAATTCACCCCTCCACTTT. It translates to CASSTQGYNSPLHF.

The chain uses TRBV9 and TRBJ2-5, with 8 positions matching TRBD2. The germline gives CDR1 SGDLS, CDR2 YYNGEE. This CDR3 is built from 14 residues. Trimming removed 5 bases from V and 3 bases from J; junction bases left unmatched: 6. The CDR3 loop reads CASSIDGREETQYF. The CDR3 DNA is TGTGCCAGCAGTATTGACGGGAGGGAAGAGACCCAGTACTTC.

The rearrangement joins TRBV29-1 to TRBJ1-2, with D maybe TRBD1 (5 bases). V was cut by 2 bases and J by 7 bases, with 11 bases left in between. This CDR3 is built from 12 residues. Per germline, CDR1 SQVTM and CDR2 ANQGSEA. The DNA for the CDR3 is TGCAGCGTTGAATCAGGGCAGTCTGGCTACACCTTC. This sequence encodes CSVESGQSGYTF.

The rearrangement links TRBV19 to TRBJ2-3; the D is unclear. Germline CDR1 LNHDA, CDR2 SQIVND (reference sequence). The CDR3 has 15 residues. V was pared by 1 base and J by 0 bases, with 8 bases between. DNA of the CDR3: TGTGCCAGTAGTATAGGGAGTGCGAGCACAGATACGCAGTATTTT. Translation gives CASSIGSASTDTQYF.

The CDR3: CASSLENYGQGVHEQYF. The DNA for the CDR3 is TGTGCCAGCAGCTTAGAGAATTACGGGCAGGGGGTGCACGAGCAGTACTTC. This rearrangement joins TRBV11-2 to TRBJ2-7; TRBD1 matches 7 bases. Trimming cost V 0 bases and J 5 bases; bases outside gene matches: 13. In germline, CDR1 is SGHAT, CDR2 FQNNGV. The CDR3 has 17 residues.

CDR3: CASSRLAGGDTGELFF. DNA of the CDR3: TGCGCCAGCAGCCGGCTAGCGGGGGGCGACACCGGGGAGCTGTTTTTT. The chain combines TRBV5-1 with TRBJ2-2; 11 bases are a match to TRBD2. Germline CDR1 SGHRS, CDR2 YFSETQ. The CDR3 loop spans 16 amino acids. Trimming cost V 4 bases and J 3 bases; bases outside gene matches: 5. Drawing the rest from reference TRBV5-1 and TRBJ2-2, the complete variable domain is KAGVTQTPRYLIKTRGQQVTLSCSPISGHRSVSWYQQTPGQGLQFLFEYFSETQRNKGNFPGRFSGRQFSNSRSEMNVSTLELGDSALYLCASSRLAGGDTGELFFGEGSRLTVL.

The genes are TRBV6-5 and TRBJ1-3; a weak D match, TRBD1 (5 bases). The germline V and J ends were trimmed by 7 bases and 5 bases, with 12 bases remaining between them. The CDR3 covers 13 residues. Germline values: CDR1 MNHEY, CDR2 SVGAGI. The CDR3 loop reads CASTAGNRNTIYF. The CDR3 coding sequence is TGTGCCAGCACGGCAGGGAACAGAAACACCATATATTTT.

This clone was detected only a few times. The genes are TRBV5-5 and TRBJ2-2; TRBD2 agrees at 10 bases. V shed 5 bases, J shed 3 bases, and the junction held 7 bases outside the gene matches. Germline loops: CDR1 SGHKS, CDR2 YYEKEE (reference sequence). The CDR3 is made up of 16 amino acids. This CDR3 reads CASSLLAGRDTGELFF. The DNA of the CDR3 is TGTGCCAGCAGTCTACTAGCGGGAAGGGACACCGGGGAGCTGTTTTTT. Using reference TRBV5-5 and TRBJ2-2 for the parts outside the CDR3, the full variable domain is DAGVTQSPTHLIKTRGQQVTLRCSPISGHKSVSWYQQVLGQGPQFIFQYYEKEERGRGNFPDRFSARQFPNYSSELNVNALLLGDSALYLCASSLLAGRDTGELFFGEGSRLTVL.

This chain connects TRBV30 to TRBJ2-6; TRBD1 matches at 11 bases. Germline-derived CDR1 and CDR2 are GTSNPN and SVGIG (reference sequence). This CDR3 is built from 15 residues. V lost 3 bases to trimming and J lost 2 bases; unmatched junction nucleotides: 0. The CDR3 nucleotides are TGTGCCTGGAGGGGACAGGGGGCTGGGGCCAACGTCCTGACTTTC. Protein product: CAWRGQGAGANVLTF.

The chain uses TRBV6-1 and TRBJ1-2; 10 nucleotides match TRBD1. J was trimmed by 4 bases and V by 8 bases; bases with no gene match: 10. The CDR3 is 15 residues long. The V gene's germline CDR1 is MNHNS and CDR2 SASEGT. In nucleotides, the CDR3 is TGTGCCAGCGCTCCGACAGGGGGCCGGAGCTATGGCTACACCTTC. Translated: CASAPTGGRSYGYTF.

This clone was seen once. J is TRBJ1-2 and V is TRBV28, with 7 bases fitting TRBD1. This CDR3 is built from 14 residues. V shed 3 bases and J 5 bases; nucleotides not matched to a gene: 6. Looked up from germline, CDR1 is MDHEN and CDR2 is SYDVKM. This CDR3 is CASSFRQGDYGYTF. The CDR3, as DNA: TGTGCCAGCAGTTTTCGACAGGGCGATTATGGCTACACCTTC.

This chain joins TRBV29-1 and TRBJ1-5; TRBD1 matches 7 bases. Germline V gene lookup returns CDR1 SQVTM and CDR2 ANQGSEA. The CDR3 has 12 amino acids. For the CDR3, the DNA is TGCGCCGCTAGGGGGCTAGATCAGCCCCAGCATTTT. Protein product: CAARGLDQPQHF.

The V gene is TRBV29-1, the J gene TRBJ2-7; 7 nucleotides agree with TRBD2. CDR1 SQVTM and CDR2 ANQGSEA come from the germline V gene. CDR3 length: 16 amino acids. J lost 7 bases, V lost 3 bases, and 18 bases had no gene match. CDR3 DNA: TGCAGCGTTGAGGAATTTGGGGGAGGGAATTTGGAGGAGCAGTACTTC. Translated, it gives CSVEEFGGGNLEEQYF.

This clone has only one observation. V usage is TRBV7-2 and J usage is TRBJ1-1, with 9 nucleotides matching TRBD1. CDR3 length: 14 residues. Trimming took 5 bases from V and 8 from J; bases not matched to a gene: 9. Germline loops: CDR1 SGHTA, CDR2 FQGNSA. CDR3 sequence (DNA): TGTGCCAGCAGCCCCCCGAGAACAGGGGGCGAAGCTTTCTTT. This gives the protein CASSPPRTGGEAFF.

This chain links TRBV5-1 with TRBJ2-2; D not resolved. CDR1 SGHRS and CDR2 YFSETQ come from the germline V gene. V was pared by 3 bases and J by 3 bases, with 6 bases between. This CDR3 spans 13 amino acids. The CDR3 sequence: CASSWQDTGELFF. The CDR3 DNA follows: TGCGCCAGCAGCTGGCAGGACACCGGGGAGCTGTTTTTT.

The rearrangement links TRBV12-5 to TRBJ2-7; 7 nucleotides line up with TRBD1. This CDR3 has 15 amino acids. The V gene's germline CDR1 is LGHNT and CDR2 FRNRAP. V lost 6 bases and J lost 0; bases outside the gene matches: 8. The CDR3 here is CASGADRFTSYEQYF. The CDR3 DNA sequence: TGTGCTAGTGGAGCGGACAGGTTCACCTCCTACGAGCAGTACTTC. Complete variable domain (other parts from reference TRBV12-5 and TRBJ2-7): DARVTQTPRHKVTEMGQEVTMRCQPILGHNTVFWYRQTMMQGLELLAYFRNRAPLDDSGMPKDRFSAEMPDATLATLKIQPSEPRDSAVYFCASGADRFTSYEQYFGPGTRLTVT.

This chain joins TRBV28 and TRBJ1-5; D not certain. This CDR3 is built from 12 residues. CDR1 is MDHEN and CDR2 is SYDVKM in the germline V gene. V lost 5 bases to trimming and J lost 5 bases, with 7 bases between them. The CDR3 DNA reads as TGTGCCAGCAGTCTAGACTATCAGCCCCAGCATTTT. Protein sequence: CASSLDYQPQHF.

The CDR3 DNA reads TGTGCCAGTACCGGACAGGGGGTTAGCAATCAGCCCCAGCATTTT. It is translated as CASTGQGVSNQPQHF. This chain links TRBV19 with TRBJ1-5; 10 bases are shared with TRBD1. The length of the CDR3 is 15 residues. The V gene's germline CDR1 is LNHDA and CDR2 SQIVND (reference sequence). Germline trimming cut 7 bases from V and 0 bases from J; bases unmatched to any gene: 3.

The chain recombines TRBV30 with TRBJ1-1, with D unresolved. This CDR3 has 13 amino acids. CDR1 is GTSNPN and CDR2 is SVGIG in the germline V gene (reference sequence). Trimming left V 2 bases short and J 3 bases short, with 10 bases between. The CDR3 sequence: CAWSPLGDTEAFF. The DNA of the CDR3 is TGTGCCTGGAGTCCCCTGGGAGACACTGAAGCTTTCTTT.

The gene calls are TRBV7-9 and TRBJ2-5; TRBD1 agrees at 10 bases. The DNA end is a closer match to TRBJ2-7, so the J assignment may be wrong. Germline CDR1 reads SEHNR; CDR2 reads FQNEAQ (reference sequence). CDR3 length equals 14 residues. The DNA for the CDR3 is TGTGCCAGCAGTTCCGACAGGGGGCTCTACGAGCAGTACTTC. Translating gives CASSSDRGLYEQYF.

CDR3 region: CASSLGAGGEYNEQFF. The CDR3 coding sequence is TGTGCCAGCAGCTTAGGTGCGGGAGGGGAGTACAATGAGCAGTTCTTC. The chain combines TRBV11-2 with TRBJ2-1, with TRBD2 identical over 9 bases. V lost 1 base and J lost 4; bases outside the gene matches: 5. The CDR3 has 16 residues. Germline values: CDR1 SGHAT, CDR2 FQNNGV.